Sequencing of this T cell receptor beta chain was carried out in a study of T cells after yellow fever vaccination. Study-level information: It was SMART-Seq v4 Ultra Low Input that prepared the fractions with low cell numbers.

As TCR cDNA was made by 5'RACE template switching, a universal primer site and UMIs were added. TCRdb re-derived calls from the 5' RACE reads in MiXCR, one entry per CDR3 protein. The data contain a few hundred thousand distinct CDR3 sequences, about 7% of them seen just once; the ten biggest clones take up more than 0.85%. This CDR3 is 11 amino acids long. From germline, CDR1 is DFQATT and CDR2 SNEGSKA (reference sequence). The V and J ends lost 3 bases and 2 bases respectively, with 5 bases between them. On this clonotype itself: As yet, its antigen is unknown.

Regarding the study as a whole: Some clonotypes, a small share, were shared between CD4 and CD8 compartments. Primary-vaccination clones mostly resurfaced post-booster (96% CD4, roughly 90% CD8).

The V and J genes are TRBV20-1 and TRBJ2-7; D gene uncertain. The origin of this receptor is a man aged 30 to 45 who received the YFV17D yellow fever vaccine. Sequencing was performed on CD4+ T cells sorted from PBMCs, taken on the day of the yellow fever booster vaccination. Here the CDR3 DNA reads TGCAGTGCTAGCGGAGCCTACGAGCAGTACTTC. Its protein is CSASGAYEQYF.